The clone carrying this T cell receptor (beta chain) was seen ten or more times. What it binds is not known. Original data processing: Construction of a distant-metastasis classifier for papillary thyroid cancer relied on CDR3 differences across clinicopathological groups. TCRdb reassembled clones from the PCR reads with MiXCR. None of the V and J calls come from the authors' own analysis; TCRdb made them. The top ten clones hold around 7.6% of a sample with 23,000 or so clones, over 20% of them seen once. V lost 2 bases, J lost 7 bases, and 10 bases lay in between. Germline V gene sequence: CDR1 SGDLS, CDR2 YYNGEE. This CDR3 comprises 13 residues. This entry belongs to a study of metastatic and nonmetastatic thyroid tumors. Overall study: From malignant and benign thyroid patients, repertoires in blood and in tumor or nodule tissue were compared.

Before thyroid surgery, none of the patients had received any treatment. Study-wide findings and caveats: Relative to benign nodules, malignant thyroid tumors were reportedly characterized by significantly elevated TCR beta diversity in blood and tumor.

This clonotype was obtained from a female donor with papillary thyroid cancer or a benign thyroid nodule (not recorded which). Some clones in this sample may be carry-over from other donors' samples. Sequencing input: blood. The chain joins TRBV9 to TRBJ2-4; tentatively, D is TRBD1 or TRBD2 (5 bases each). The CDR3 loop is CASSVDGDNIQYF. Written as DNA, the CDR3 is TGTGCCAGCAGCGTTGACGGGGACAACATTCAGTACTTC.